This TCR beta chain derives from a study of blood T cell repertoires in COVID-19. Across the study: Sources were T cells, B-cell-depleted T cells, or PBMCs; the material itself was cDNA or gDNA.

Source study methods: Estimation of nucleated cell counts was performed using reference gene primer amplification. Profiling relied on immunoSEQ multiplex PCR, and the TCRdb table lists in-frame clones only, not all of them. V and J calls plus clone size are reproduced from that table; the DNA served to infer D and trimming. The sample contains 110,000 to 150,000 clones, just under 85% of which appear only once. The CDR3 contains 17 residues. Sequencing was performed on PBMCs or T cells enriched from blood (not recorded which). The clonotype comes from a middle-aged woman who had recovered from COVID-19. This chain joins TRBV21-1 and TRBJ1-1; TRBD1 is taken as the D call from the table, unchecked against the DNA. TRBV21-1 is described as a pseudogene. As DNA, the CDR3 is TGTGCCAGCAGCAAAGAAAGGCAGGGGATAACCAACACTGAAGCTTTCTTT. It codes for CASSKERQGITNTEAFF.